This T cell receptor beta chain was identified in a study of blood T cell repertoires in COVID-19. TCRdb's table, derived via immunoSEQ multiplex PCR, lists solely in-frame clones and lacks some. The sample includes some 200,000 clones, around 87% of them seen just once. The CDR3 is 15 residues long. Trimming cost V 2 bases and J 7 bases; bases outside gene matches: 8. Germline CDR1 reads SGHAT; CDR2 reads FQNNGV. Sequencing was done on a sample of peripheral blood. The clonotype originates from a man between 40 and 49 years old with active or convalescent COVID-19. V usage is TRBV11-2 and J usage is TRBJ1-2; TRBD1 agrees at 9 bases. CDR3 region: CASSLTTGGASGYTF. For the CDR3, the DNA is TGTGCCAGCAGCTTAACGACAGGGGGGGCCTCTGGCTACACCTTC.